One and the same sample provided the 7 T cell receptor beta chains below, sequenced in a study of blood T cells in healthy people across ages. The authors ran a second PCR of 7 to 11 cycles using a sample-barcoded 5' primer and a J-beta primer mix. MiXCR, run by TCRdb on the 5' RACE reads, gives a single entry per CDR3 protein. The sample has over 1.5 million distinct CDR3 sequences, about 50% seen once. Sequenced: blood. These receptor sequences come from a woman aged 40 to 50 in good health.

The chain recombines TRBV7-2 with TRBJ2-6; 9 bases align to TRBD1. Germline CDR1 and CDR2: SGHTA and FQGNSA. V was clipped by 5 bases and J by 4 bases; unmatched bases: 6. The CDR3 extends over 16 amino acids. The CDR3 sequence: CASSTGTGRGANVLTF. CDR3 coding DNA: TGTGCCAGCAGCACCGGGACAGGGCGCGGGGCCAACGTCCTGACTTTC.

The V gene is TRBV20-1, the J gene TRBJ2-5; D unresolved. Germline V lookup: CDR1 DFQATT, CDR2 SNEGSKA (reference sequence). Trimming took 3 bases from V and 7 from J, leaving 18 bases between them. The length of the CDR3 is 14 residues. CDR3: CSARTDVVPGTQYF. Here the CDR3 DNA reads TGCAGTGCTAGGACCGATGTTGTCCCGGGGACCCAGTACTTC.

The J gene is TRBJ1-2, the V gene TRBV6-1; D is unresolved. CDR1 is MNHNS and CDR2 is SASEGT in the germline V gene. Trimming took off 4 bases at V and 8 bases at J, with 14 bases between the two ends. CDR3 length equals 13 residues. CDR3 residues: CASSVSRSGGYTF. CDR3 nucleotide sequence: TGTGCCAGCAGTGTGTCCCGGTCGGGAGGCTACACCTTC.

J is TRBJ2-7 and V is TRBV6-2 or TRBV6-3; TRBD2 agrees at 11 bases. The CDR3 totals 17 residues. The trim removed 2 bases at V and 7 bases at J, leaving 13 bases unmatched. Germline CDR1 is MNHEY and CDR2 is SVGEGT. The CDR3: CASSYPYSGGARNEQYF. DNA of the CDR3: TGTGCCAGCAGTTACCCTTATAGCGGGGGGGCGCGCAATGAGCAGTACTTC.

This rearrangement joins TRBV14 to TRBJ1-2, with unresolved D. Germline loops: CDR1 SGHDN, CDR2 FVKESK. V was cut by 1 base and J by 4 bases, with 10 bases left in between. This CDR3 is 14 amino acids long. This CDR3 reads CASSQGADIYGYTF. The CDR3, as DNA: TGTGCCAGCAGCCAAGGGGCAGACATCTATGGCTACACCTTC. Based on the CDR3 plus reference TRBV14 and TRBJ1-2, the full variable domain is EAGVTQFPSHSVIEKGQTVTLRCDPISGHDNLYWYRRVMGKEIKFLLHFVKESKQDESGMPNNRFLAERTGGTYSTLKVQPAELEDSGVYFCASSQGADIYGYTFGSGTRLTVV.

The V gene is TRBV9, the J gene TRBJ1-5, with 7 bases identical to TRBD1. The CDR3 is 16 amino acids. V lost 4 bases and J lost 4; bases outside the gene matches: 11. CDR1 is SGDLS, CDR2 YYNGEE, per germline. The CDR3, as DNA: TGTGCCAGCAGCCCCGACAGGGAATATCGGAATCAGCCCCAGCATTTT. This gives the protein CASSPDREYRNQPQHF.

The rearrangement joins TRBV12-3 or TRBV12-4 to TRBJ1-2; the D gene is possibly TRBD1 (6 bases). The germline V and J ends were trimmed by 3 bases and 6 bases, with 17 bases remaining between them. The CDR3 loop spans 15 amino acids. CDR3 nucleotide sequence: TGTGCCAGCAGTTTGGAGATCGGACAGCTTCATGGCTACACCTTC. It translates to CASSLEIGQLHGYTF.